The rows below give T cell receptor beta chains drawn from one sample of a study of brain T cells in children with intractable seizures. Clones were sequenced by immunoSEQ multiplex PCR, and TCRdb holds only the in-frame ones, with some missing. The sample has 300,000 to 400,000 clones, over 90% seen once. Sample: peripheral blood, taken more than 4 months after surgery. These receptors came from a boy under two years old with tuberous sclerosis and intractable seizures. The CDR3 runs from the conserved cysteine through the conserved F or W. A D gene is named only where the DNA matches it firmly. Not every row has a clone size; where given, it reads once, few, many or a size class.

D gene: NA
J gene: TRBJ2-7
V gene: TRBV4-1
clone size: NA
CDR3 DNA: TGCGCCAGCAGCCACGAGCCTCAAGGGGGTCTGCGCGAGCAGTACTTC
CDR3 protein: CASSHEPQGGLREQYF

D gene: NA
J gene: TRBJ1-2
V gene: TRBV12-1
clone size: NA
CDR3 DNA: TGTGCCAGCAGCTTGCCTCGACTTACAGGGACGCGGGGCTACACCTTC
CDR3 protein: CASSLPRLTGTRGYTF

D gene: NA
J gene: TRBJ1-1
V gene: TRBV7-9
clone size: NA
CDR3 DNA: TGTGCCAGCAGCCCACGGGGCAGCGAAAACACTGAAGCTTTCTTT
CDR3 protein: CASSPRGSENTEAFF

D gene: NA
J gene: TRBJ1-1
V gene: TRBV30
clone size: NA
CDR3 DNA: TGTGCCTGGAGTGGGGGCACTACTGAAGCTTTCTTT
CDR3 protein: CAWSGGTTEAFF

D gene: NA
J gene: TRBJ1-2
V gene: TRBV6-6
clone size: once
CDR3 DNA: TGTGCCAGCAGCCTACGGACCATAAACCCTGTAGGCTACACCTTC
CDR3 protein: CASSLRTINPVGYTF

D gene: NA
J gene: TRBJ2-3
V gene: TRBV5-1
clone size: NA
CDR3 DNA: TGCGCCAGCAGCTGGAAGAACAGGGACACAGATACGCAGTATTTT
CDR3 protein: CASSWKNRDTDTQYF

D gene: NA
J gene: TRBJ2-1
V gene: TRBV24-1
clone size: once
CDR3 DNA: TGTGCCACCAGTGTCACGGGCCCCAGCAATGAGCAGTTCTTC
CDR3 protein: CATSVTGPSNEQFF

D gene: TRBD2
J gene: TRBJ2-3
V gene: TRBV9
clone size: NA
CDR3 DNA: TGTGCCAGCACGGAGCGGGGGGATTTGAATACGCAGTATTTT
CDR3 protein: CASTERGDLNTQYF

D gene: TRBD1
J gene: TRBJ2-7
V gene: TRBV7-3
clone size: once
CDR3 DNA: TGTGCCAGCAGCCCGACAGGGGATGCCTACGAGCAGTACTTC
CDR3 protein: CASSPTGDAYEQYF

D gene: NA
J gene: TRBJ2-1
V gene: TRBV4-1
clone size: NA
CDR3 DNA: TGCGCCAGCAGCCATGAGCAAAGCTCCTACAATGAGCAGTTCTTC
CDR3 protein: CASSHEQSSYNEQFF

D gene: TRBD1
J gene: TRBJ1-2
V gene: TRBV9
clone size: NA
CDR3 DNA: TGTGCCAGCAGCCCCGGGGATGGGACAGAGAAATACTATGGCTACACCTTC
CDR3 protein: CASSPGDGTEKYYGYTF

D gene: NA
J gene: TRBJ2-7
V gene: TRBV5-6
clone size: NA
CDR3 DNA: TGTGCCAGCAGCTTCAGGGGCGAGCAGTACTTC
CDR3 protein: CASSFRGEQYF

D gene: NA
J gene: TRBJ1-2
V gene: TRBV29-1
clone size: NA
CDR3 DNA: TGCAGCGTTACTACAGGGTTCTATGGCTACACCTTC
CDR3 protein: CSVTTGFYGYTF

D gene: NA
J gene: TRBJ1-1
V gene: TRBV7-6
clone size: NA
CDR3 DNA: TGTGCCAGCAGCTTGGCAGGACCGAACACTGAAGCTTTCTTT
CDR3 protein: CASSLAGPNTEAFF

D gene: TRBD2
J gene: TRBJ2-1
V gene: TRBV4-1
clone size: NA
CDR3 DNA: TGCGCCAGCAGCCATACTAGCGGGAGCTACAATGAGCAGTTCTTC
CDR3 protein: CASSHTSGSYNEQFF

D gene: NA
J gene: TRBJ1-3
V gene: TRBV18
clone size: NA
CDR3 DNA: TGTGCCAGCTTAAGCCCTGGAAACACCATATATTTT
CDR3 protein: CASLSPGNTIYF

D gene: TRBD2
J gene: TRBJ2-5
V gene: TRBV6-5
clone size: NA
CDR3 DNA: TGTGCCAGCAGTTCGGGACTAGCGGACCAAGAGACCCAGTACTTC
CDR3 protein: CASSSGLADQETQYF

D gene: NA
J gene: TRBJ1-4
V gene: TRBV4-1
clone size: NA
CDR3 DNA: TGCGCCAGCAGCCAAGAATACCCAGCTTTTAATGAAAAACTGTTTTTT
CDR3 protein: CASSQEYPAFNEKLFF

D gene: TRBD1
J gene: TRBJ2-7
V gene: TRBV6-6
clone size: few
CDR3 DNA: TGTGCCAGCAATCAGAGGACAGGGAAGGGCTACGAGCAGTACTTC
CDR3 protein: CASNQRTGKGYEQYF

D gene: NA
J gene: TRBJ2-3
V gene: TRBV9
clone size: NA
CDR3 DNA: TGTGCCAGCAGCGTAAGATTGACAGATACGCAGTATTTT
CDR3 protein: CASSVRLTDTQYF

D gene: TRBD1
J gene: TRBJ1-3
V gene: TRBV18
clone size: NA
CDR3 DNA: TGTGCCAGCTCACCGCAGGGACAGGGCTTGCAAGCTGGAAACACCATATATTTT
CDR3 protein: CASSPQGQGLQAGNTIYF

D gene: NA
J gene: TRBJ2-7
V gene: TRBV18
clone size: NA
CDR3 DNA: TGTGCCAGCTCACTCCACTCGCAGGGTACCTACGAGCAGTACTTC
CDR3 protein: CASSLHSQGTYEQYF

D gene: TRBD1
J gene: TRBJ2-7
V gene: TRBV5-1
clone size: NA
CDR3 DNA: TGCGCCAGCAGCTCCAACCCCCTCGCCGGGACAGGGAGCTCCTACGAGCAGTACTTC
CDR3 protein: CASSSNPLAGTGSSYEQYF

D gene: TRBD1
J gene: TRBJ1-1
V gene: TRBV5-1
clone size: NA
CDR3 DNA: TGCGCCAGCAGCTCAAGACGACAGGGGGCTGGCACTGAAGCTTTCTTT
CDR3 protein: CASSSRRQGAGTEAFF

D gene: NA
J gene: TRBJ1-2
V gene: TRBV29-1
clone size: NA
CDR3 DNA: TGCAGCGTTGAACATCAAGGGGGCTATGGCTACACCTTC
CDR3 protein: CSVEHQGGYGYTF

D gene: TRBD2
J gene: TRBJ2-3
V gene: TRBV3-1/TRBV3-2
clone size: NA
CDR3 DNA: TGTGCCAGCAGCCAATGGGCTAGCGGGAGTTCGCGCACAGATACGCAGTATTTT
CDR3 protein: CASSQWASGSSRTDTQYF

D gene: NA
J gene: TRBJ2-1
V gene: TRBV12-3/TRBV12-4
clone size: NA
CDR3 DNA: TGTGCCAGCAGGGACACGAGGAGTGAGCAGTTCTTC
CDR3 protein: CASRDTRSEQFF

D gene: NA
J gene: TRBJ2-3
V gene: TRBV6-1
clone size: NA
CDR3 DNA: TGTGCCAGCAGTATAACTTTCGATACGCAGTATTTT
CDR3 protein: CASSITFDTQYF

D gene: NA
J gene: TRBJ1-6
V gene: TRBV2
clone size: NA
CDR3 DNA: TGTGCCACCACCGGGAGCTCCTATAATTCACCCCTCCACTTT
CDR3 protein: CATTGSSYNSPLHF

D gene: NA
J gene: TRBJ2-3
V gene: TRBV20-1
clone size: NA
CDR3 DNA: TGCAGTGCTAGTTGGACTACCGGGTGGGCAGATACGCAGTATTTT
CDR3 protein: CSASWTTGWADTQYF

D gene: NA
J gene: TRBJ2-3
V gene: TRBV21-1
clone size: NA
CDR3 DNA: TGTGCCAGCAGCAAATGTAGTCGTAGTGGAAAGTATTTT
CDR3 protein: CASSKCSRSGKYF

D gene: TRBD2
J gene: TRBJ2-1
V gene: TRBV7-2
clone size: NA
CDR3 DNA: TGTGCCAGCAGACTAACTAGCGGGGGGGCGGGCAATGAGCAGTTCTTC
CDR3 protein: CASRLTSGGAGNEQFF

D gene: TRBD2
J gene: TRBJ2-7
V gene: TRBV19
clone size: NA
CDR3 DNA: TGTGCCAGTAGTACTGTCTCTGGCGGGGGGGCCTACGAGCAGTACTTC
CDR3 protein: CASSTVSGGGAYEQYF

D gene: NA
J gene: TRBJ2-1
V gene: TRBV2
clone size: once
CDR3 DNA: TGTGCCAGCAGCGACACTAGATTCTCCTACAATGAGCAGTTCTTC
CDR3 protein: CASSDTRFSYNEQFF

D gene: NA
J gene: TRBJ2-2
V gene: TRBV4-2
clone size: NA
CDR3 DNA: TGTGCCAGCAGCCAAGATAGCGCAAGCGTCGGGGAGCTGTTTTTT
CDR3 protein: CASSQDSASVGELFF

D gene: NA
J gene: TRBJ2-5
V gene: TRBV6-5
clone size: NA
CDR3 DNA: TGTGCCAGCAGTTACTCTAGGGAGACCCAGTACTTC
CDR3 protein: CASSYSRETQYF

D gene: TRBD2
J gene: TRBJ2-3
V gene: TRBV19
clone size: NA
CDR3 DNA: TGTGCCAGTAGTATAGGGACGGGAGGTCCAGATACGCAGTATTTT
CDR3 protein: CASSIGTGGPDTQYF

D gene: NA
J gene: TRBJ1-3
V gene: TRBV15
clone size: NA
CDR3 DNA: TGTGCCACCAGCAGACAGTCGTCTGGAAACACCATATATTTT
CDR3 protein: CATSRQSSGNTIYF

D gene: TRBD1
J gene: TRBJ1-1
V gene: TRBV19
clone size: NA
CDR3 DNA: TGTGCCAGTAGTAAGCTCAGGGGGCCGGGGACTGAAGCTTTCTTT
CDR3 protein: CASSKLRGPGTEAFF